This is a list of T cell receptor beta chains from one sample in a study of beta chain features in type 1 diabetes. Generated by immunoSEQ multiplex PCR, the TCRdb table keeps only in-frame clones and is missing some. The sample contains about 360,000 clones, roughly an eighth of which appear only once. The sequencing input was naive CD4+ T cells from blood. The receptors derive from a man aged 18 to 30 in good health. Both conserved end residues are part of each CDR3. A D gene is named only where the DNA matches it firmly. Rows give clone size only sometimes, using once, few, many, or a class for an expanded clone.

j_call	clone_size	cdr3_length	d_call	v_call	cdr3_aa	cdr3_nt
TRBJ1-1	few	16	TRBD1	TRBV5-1	CASRPRTGQGDTEAFF	TGCGCCAGCAGACCGCGAACAGGACAGGGGGACACTGAAGCTTTCTTT
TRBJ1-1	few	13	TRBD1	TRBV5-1	CASAPDRGSEAFF	TGCGCCAGCGCCCCGGACAGGGGATCTGAAGCTTTCTTT
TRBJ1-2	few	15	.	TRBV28	CASSPVGRGNYGYTF	TGTGCCAGCAGTCCCGTAGGCAGGGGAAACTATGGCTACACCTTC
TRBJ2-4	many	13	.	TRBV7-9	CASSLGSQPGEYF	TGTGCCAGCAGCTTAGGATCACAGCCGGGAGAGTACTTC
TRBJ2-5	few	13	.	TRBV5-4	CASSQPPGETQYF	TGTGCCAGCAGTCAACCACCGGGGGAGACCCAGTACTTC
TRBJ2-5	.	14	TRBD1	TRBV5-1	CASIQTGVGDRQYF	TGCGCCAGCATACAGACAGGGGTTGGCGACCGCCAGTACTTC
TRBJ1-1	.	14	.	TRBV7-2	CASSLGGVATEAFF	TGTGCCAGCAGCTTAGGGGGGGTTGCCACTGAAGCTTTCTTT
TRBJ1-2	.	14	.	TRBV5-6	CASSPVRSGVGYTF	TGTGCCAGCAGCCCAGTCAGGTCAGGGGTCGGCTACACCTTC
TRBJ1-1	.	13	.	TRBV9	CASSAQMNTEAFF	TGTGCCAGCAGCGCCCAGATGAACACTGAAGCTTTCTTT
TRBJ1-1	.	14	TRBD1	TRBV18	CASSQGVANTEAFF	TGTGCCAGCTCTCAGGGGGTGGCGAACACTGAAGCTTTCTTT
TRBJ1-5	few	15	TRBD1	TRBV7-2	CASSSPDRENQPQHF	TGTGCCAGCAGCTCACCGGACAGGGAGAATCAGCCCCAGCATTTT
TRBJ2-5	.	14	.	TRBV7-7	CASSLSPSQETQYF	TGTGCTAGCAGCTTAAGTCCTAGCCAAGAGACCCAGTACTTC
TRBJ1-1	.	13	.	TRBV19	CASSSRWPTEAFF	TGTGCCAGTAGTAGCCGTTGGCCCACTGAAGCTTTCTTT
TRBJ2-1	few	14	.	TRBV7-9	CASSLDIADNEQFF	TGTGCCAGCAGCTTAGACATAGCGGACAATGAGCAGTTCTTC
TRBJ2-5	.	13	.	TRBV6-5	CASSYSFGETQYF	TGTGCCAGCAGTTACTCGTTCGGAGAGACCCAGTACTTC
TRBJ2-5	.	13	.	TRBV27	CASSSVRGGTQYF	TGTGCCAGCAGTTCGGTGAGGGGAGGGACCCAGTACTTC
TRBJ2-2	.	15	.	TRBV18	CASSLMGLPTGELFF	TGTGCCAGCTCTCTTATGGGACTGCCCACCGGGGAGCTGTTTTTT
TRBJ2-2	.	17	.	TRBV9	CASSVGHRVIDTGELFF	TGTGCCAGCAGCGTAGGTCACAGGGTCATCGACACCGGGGAGCTGTTTTTT
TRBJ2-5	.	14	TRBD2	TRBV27	CASSHRGGQETQYF	TGTGCCAGCAGTCACCGGGGGGGGCAAGAGACCCAGTACTTC
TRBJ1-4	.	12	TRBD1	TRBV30	CALGQKARKLFF	TGTGCCTTGGGACAGAAGGCCAGAAAACTGTTTTTT
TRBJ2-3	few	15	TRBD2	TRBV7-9	CASSAQGGPTDTQYF	TGTGCCAGCAGCGCGCAGGGAGGGCCAACAGATACGCAGTATTTT
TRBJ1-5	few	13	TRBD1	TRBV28	CASRQGLDQPQHF	TGTGCCAGCAGACAGGGGCTTGATCAGCCCCAGCATTTT
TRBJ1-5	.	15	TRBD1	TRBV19	CASSTGTGGGQPQHF	TGTGCCAGTAGTACTGGGACAGGGGGCGGACAGCCCCAGCATTTT
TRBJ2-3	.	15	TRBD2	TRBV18	CASSPTAGDTDTQYF	TGTGCCAGCTCACCGACGGCGGGAGACACAGATACGCAGTATTTT
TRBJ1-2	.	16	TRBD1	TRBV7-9	CASSNRRDSKGYGYTF	TGTGCCAGCAGCAACCGCCGGGACAGCAAAGGGTATGGCTACACCTTC
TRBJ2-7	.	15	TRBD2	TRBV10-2	CASSELSGSSYEQYF	TGCGCCAGCAGTGAGCTTAGCGGGTCGTCCTACGAGCAGTACTTC
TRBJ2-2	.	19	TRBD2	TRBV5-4	CASSLRGRAGGPRNGELFF	TGTGCCAGCAGCTTGAGGGGCAGGGCGGGAGGGCCTCGGAACGGGGAGCTGTTTTTT
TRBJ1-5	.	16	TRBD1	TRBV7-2	CASSLVETGLEQPQHF	TGTGCCAGCAGCTTAGTGGAGACAGGGCTGGAGCAGCCCCAGCATTTT
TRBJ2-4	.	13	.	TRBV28	CASSSGTSDIQYF	TGTGCCAGCAGTTCCGGGACAAGCGACATTCAGTACTTC
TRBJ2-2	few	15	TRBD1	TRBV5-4	CASSSGQENTGELFF	TGTGCCAGCAGCTCGGGACAGGAGAACACCGGGGAGCTGTTTTTT
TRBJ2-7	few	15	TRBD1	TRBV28	CASSLAGQGSYEQYF	TGTGCCAGCAGTTTAGCGGGACAGGGGTCCTACGAGCAGTACTTC
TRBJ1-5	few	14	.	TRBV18	CASSPLRENQPQHF	TGTGCCAGCTCACCACTCAGGGAAAATCAGCCCCAGCATTTT
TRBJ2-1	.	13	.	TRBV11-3	CASSLTIYNEQFF	TGTGCCAGCAGCTTAACAATTTACAATGAGCAGTTCTTC
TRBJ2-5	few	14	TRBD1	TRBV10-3	CAISGTGSQETQYF	TGTGCCATCAGCGGGACAGGGTCACAAGAGACCCAGTACTTC
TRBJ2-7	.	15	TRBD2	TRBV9	CASSLGGTSSYEQYF	TGTGCCAGCAGCTTAGGTGGGACTAGCTCCTACGAGCAGTACTTC
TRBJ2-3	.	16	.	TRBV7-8	CASSLGADYSTDTQYF	TGTGCCAGCAGCTTAGGGGCAGATTATAGCACAGATACGCAGTATTTT
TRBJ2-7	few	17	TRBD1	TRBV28	CASSLWGRDRGRDEQYF	TGTGCCAGCAGTTTATGGGGCCGGGACAGGGGGCGCGACGAGCAGTACTTC
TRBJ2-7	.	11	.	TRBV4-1	CASSAGYEQYF	TGCGCCAGCAGCGCAGGCTACGAGCAGTACTTC
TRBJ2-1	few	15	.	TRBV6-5	CASSYSSGLYNEQFF	TGTGCCAGCAGTTACTCTAGCGGCTTATACAATGAGCAGTTCTTC
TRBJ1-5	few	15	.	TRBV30	CAWSAGSRINQPQHF	TGTGCCTGGAGTGCGGGGAGCCGAATAAATCAGCCCCAGCATTTT
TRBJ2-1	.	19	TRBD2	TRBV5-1	CASSLAFKISSGRFHEQFF	TGCGCCAGCAGCTTGGCGTTCAAGATCTCTAGCGGGAGGTTCCATGAGCAGTTCTTC
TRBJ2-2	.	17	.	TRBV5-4	CASSFRVSGDNTGELFF	TGTGCCAGCAGTTTCAGGGTTAGTGGGGATAACACCGGGGAGCTGTTTTTT
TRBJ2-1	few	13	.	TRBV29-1	CSVEVVLYNEQFF	TGCAGCGTTGAAGTCGTCCTATACAATGAGCAGTTCTTC
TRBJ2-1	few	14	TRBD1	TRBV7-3	CASCHRGPYNEQFF	TGTGCCAGCTGTCACAGGGGTCCTTACAATGAGCAGTTCTTC
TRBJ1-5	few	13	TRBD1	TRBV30	CAWSDRGYASQHF	TGTGCCTGGAGTGACAGGGGGTATGCGTCCCAGCATTTT
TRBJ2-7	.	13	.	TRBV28	CASRTRDSYEQYF	TGTGCCAGCAGGACCCGGGACTCCTACGAGCAGTACTTC
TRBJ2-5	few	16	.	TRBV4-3	CASSQDSGGRGETQYF	TGCGCCAGCAGCCAAGATTCCGGGGGGCGCGGAGAGACCCAGTACTTC
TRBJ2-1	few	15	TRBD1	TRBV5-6	CASSPDRGRYNEQFF	TGTGCCAGCAGCCCTGACAGGGGGAGATACAATGAGCAGTTCTTC
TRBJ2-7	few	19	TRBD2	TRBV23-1	CASSQWNSGTSGTNYEQYF	TGCGCCAGCAGTCAATGGAACTCCGGGACTAGCGGGACGAACTACGAGCAGTACTTC
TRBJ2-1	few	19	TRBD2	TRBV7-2	CASSLSGTSGGQTYNEQFF	TGTGCCAGCAGCTTGTCCGGGACTAGCGGGGGACAGACGTACAATGAGCAGTTCTTC
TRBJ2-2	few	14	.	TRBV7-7	CASSPAGSTGELFF	TGTGCCAGCAGCCCAGCAGGGTCCACCGGGGAGCTGTTTTTT
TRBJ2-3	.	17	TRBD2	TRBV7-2	CASSIISGTSNTDTQYF	TGTGCCAGCAGCATTATATCCGGGACTAGCAATACAGATACGCAGTATTTT